The 10 T cell receptor beta chains given below trace back to one sample, sequenced in a study of blood T cell repertoires in COVID-19. Here immunoSEQ multiplex PCR was the method, and the copy in TCRdb shows in-frame clones only, minus some. The sample carries approximately 220,000 clones, 83% recorded once. The sample consisted of peripheral blood. The receptors here all came from a woman in her forties with active or convalescent COVID-19.

The gene calls are TRBV5-5 and TRBJ1-1; the match to TRBD1 covers 8 bases. Germline assignment: CDR1 SGHKS and CDR2 YYEKEE (reference sequence). J lost 7 bases, V lost 4 bases, and 6 bases had no gene match. The CDR3 is 13 amino acids. This CDR3 is CASSVQGALEAFF. The CDR3 DNA reads as TGTGCCAGCAGCGTCCAGGGGGCGCTTGAAGCTTTCTTT.

This sequence joins TRBV5-1 and TRBJ1-1; 7 positions match TRBD1. The V and J ends lost 4 bases and 0 bases, in that order; junction bases with no gene match: 3. The CDR3 sequence is 14 residues long. Germline values: CDR1 SGHRS, CDR2 YFSETQ. The CDR3 sequence: CASSPGTVNTEAFF. The CDR3 DNA reads TGCGCCAGCAGCCCCGGGACAGTGAACACTGAAGCTTTCTTT.

The J gene is TRBJ2-3, the V gene TRBV6-2 or TRBV6-3; 8 nucleotides agree with TRBD2. This CDR3 has 17 residues. Losses at the gene ends were 2 bases for V and 6 bases for J; bases not matched to a gene: 13. Germline CDR1 is MNHEY and CDR2 is SVGEGT. Written as DNA, the CDR3 is TGTGCCAGCAGTTACCCGCCACTAGCGGAGGGGGGGGATACGCAGTATTTT. It is translated as CASSYPPLAEGGDTQYF.

The chain has TRBV24-1 and TRBJ1-2, with D possibly TRBD1 on 5 matching bases. V was cut by 2 bases and J by 2 bases, with 8 bases left in between. Germline V gene lookup returns CDR1 KGHDR and CDR2 SFDVKD. CDR3 length: 14 amino acids. CDR3 region: CATSDSRQNYGYTF. The CDR3 nucleotides read TGTGCCACCAGTGATTCGCGACAGAACTATGGCTACACCTTC.

V is TRBV24-1 and J is TRBJ1-2, with no clear D. The V gene's germline CDR1 is KGHDR and CDR2 SFDVKD. Trimming shortened V by 7 bases and J by 2 bases, and 10 bases separated the two germline ends. CDR3 length: 13 amino acids. CDR3 sequence (DNA): TGTGCCACCAGCTTAAACACCAACTATGGCTACACCTTC. Its protein product is CATSLNTNYGYTF.

The chain couples TRBV29-1 to TRBJ1-2; D remains ambiguous. Germline values: CDR1 SQVTM, CDR2 ANQGSEA. This CDR3 has 12 residues. V was shortened by 2 bases and J by 4 bases, with 8 bases between the two germline ends. DNA for the CDR3: TGCAGCGTTGAACTTCGGTCCTATGGCTACACCTTC. It specifies CSVELRSYGYTF.

This clone was detected a few times. The chain is built from TRBV5-8 and TRBJ1-6; 7 bases are a match to TRBD1. This CDR3 is built from 15 residues. The trim removed 0 bases at V and 8 bases at J, leaving 5 bases unmatched. Germline V lookup: CDR1 SGHTS, CDR2 YDEGEE. The CDR3 DNA sequence: TGTGCCAGCAGCTTGGTTCCAGGGGGTGATTCACCCCTCCACTTT. It encodes CASSLVPGGDSPLHF.

The gene calls are TRBV28 and TRBJ2-1; 7 positions match TRBD2. From germline, CDR1 is MDHEN and CDR2 SYDVKM. This CDR3 is built from 13 residues. V lost 5 bases, J lost 4 bases, and 2 bases stayed unmatched. CDR3 sequence: CASSLGGYNEQFF. CDR3 in DNA: TGTGCCAGCAGTCTCGGGGGGTACAATGAGCAGTTCTTC.

The chain joins TRBV24-1 to TRBJ2-5; 7 bases fit TRBD1. V lost 3 bases and J lost 1; bases outside the gene matches: 7. Germline V gene lookup returns CDR1 KGHDR and CDR2 SFDVKD. The CDR3 contains 16 residues. CDR3: CATSDPGTAVQETQYF. CDR3 DNA: TGTGCCACCAGTGATCCCGGGACAGCTGTCCAAGAGACCCAGTACTTC.

This clone was counted only a few times. The chain combines TRBV5-1 with TRBJ1-1; D gene unclear. Per the germline V gene, CDR1 is SGHRS and CDR2 is YFSETQ. The CDR3 is 15 residues long. Trimming shortened V by 0 bases and J by 1 base, and 10 bases separated the two germline ends. This CDR3 is CASSLEVVRNTEAFF. The CDR3 DNA reads TGCGCCAGCAGCTTGGAAGTAGTGCGGAACACTGAAGCTTTCTTT.